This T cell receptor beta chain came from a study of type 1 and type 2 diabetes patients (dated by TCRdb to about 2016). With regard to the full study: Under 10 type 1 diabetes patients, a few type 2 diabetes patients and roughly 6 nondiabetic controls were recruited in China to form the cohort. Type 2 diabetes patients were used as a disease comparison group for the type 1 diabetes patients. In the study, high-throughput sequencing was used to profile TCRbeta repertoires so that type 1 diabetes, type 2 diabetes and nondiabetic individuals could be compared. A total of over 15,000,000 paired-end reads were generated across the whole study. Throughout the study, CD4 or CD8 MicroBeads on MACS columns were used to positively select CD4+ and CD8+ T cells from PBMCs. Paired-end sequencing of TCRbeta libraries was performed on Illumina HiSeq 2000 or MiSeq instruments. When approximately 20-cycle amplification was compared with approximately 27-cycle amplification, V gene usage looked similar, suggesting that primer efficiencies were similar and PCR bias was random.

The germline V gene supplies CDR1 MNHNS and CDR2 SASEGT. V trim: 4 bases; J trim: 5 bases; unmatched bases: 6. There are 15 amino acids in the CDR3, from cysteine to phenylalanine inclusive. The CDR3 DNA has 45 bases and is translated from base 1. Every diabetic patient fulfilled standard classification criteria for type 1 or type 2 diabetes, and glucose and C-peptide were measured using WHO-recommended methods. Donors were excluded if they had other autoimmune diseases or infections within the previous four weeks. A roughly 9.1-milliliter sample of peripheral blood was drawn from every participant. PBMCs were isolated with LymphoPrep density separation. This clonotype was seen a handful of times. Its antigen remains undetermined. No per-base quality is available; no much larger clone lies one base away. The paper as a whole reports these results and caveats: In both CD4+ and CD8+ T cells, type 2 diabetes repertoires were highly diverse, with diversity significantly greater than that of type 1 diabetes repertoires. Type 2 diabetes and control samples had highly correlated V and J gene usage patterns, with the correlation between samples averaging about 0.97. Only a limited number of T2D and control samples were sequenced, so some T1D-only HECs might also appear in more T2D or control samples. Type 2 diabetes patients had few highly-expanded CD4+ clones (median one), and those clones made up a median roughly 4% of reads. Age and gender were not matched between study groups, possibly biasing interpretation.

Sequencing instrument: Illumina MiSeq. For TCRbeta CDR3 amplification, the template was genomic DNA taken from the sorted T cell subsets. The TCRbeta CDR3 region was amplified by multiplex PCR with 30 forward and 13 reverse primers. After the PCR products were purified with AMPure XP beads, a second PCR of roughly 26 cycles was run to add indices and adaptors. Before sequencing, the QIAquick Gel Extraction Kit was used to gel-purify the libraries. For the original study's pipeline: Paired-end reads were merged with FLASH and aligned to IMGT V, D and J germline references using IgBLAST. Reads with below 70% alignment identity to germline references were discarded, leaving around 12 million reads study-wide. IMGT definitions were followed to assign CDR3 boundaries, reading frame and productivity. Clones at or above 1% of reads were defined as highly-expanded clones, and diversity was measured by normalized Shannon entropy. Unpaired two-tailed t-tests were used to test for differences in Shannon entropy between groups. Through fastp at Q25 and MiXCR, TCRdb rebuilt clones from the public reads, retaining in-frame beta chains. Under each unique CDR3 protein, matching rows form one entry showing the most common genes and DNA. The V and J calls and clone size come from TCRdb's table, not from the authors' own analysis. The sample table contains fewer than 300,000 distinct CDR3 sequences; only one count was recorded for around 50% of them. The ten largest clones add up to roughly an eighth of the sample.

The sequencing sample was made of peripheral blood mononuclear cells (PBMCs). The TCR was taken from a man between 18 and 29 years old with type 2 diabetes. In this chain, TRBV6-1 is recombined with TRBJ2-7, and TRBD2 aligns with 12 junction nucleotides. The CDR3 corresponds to CASSVELAGGNEQYF. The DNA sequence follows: TGTGCCAGCAGTGTTGAACTAGCGGGGGGAAACGAGCAGTACTTC.